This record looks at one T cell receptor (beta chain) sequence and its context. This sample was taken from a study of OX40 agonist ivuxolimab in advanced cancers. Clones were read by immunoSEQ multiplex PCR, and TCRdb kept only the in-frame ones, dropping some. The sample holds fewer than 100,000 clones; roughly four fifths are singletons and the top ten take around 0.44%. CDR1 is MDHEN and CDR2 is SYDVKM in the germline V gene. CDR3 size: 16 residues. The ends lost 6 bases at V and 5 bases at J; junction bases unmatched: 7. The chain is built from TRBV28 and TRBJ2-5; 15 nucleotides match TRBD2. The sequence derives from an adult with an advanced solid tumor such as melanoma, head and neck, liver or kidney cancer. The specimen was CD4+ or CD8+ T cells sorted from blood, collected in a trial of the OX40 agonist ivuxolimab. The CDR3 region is CASRSLGTSGGETQYF. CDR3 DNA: TGTGCCAGCAGATCCCTTGGGACTAGCGGGGGGGAGACCCAGTACTTC.